A selection of T cell receptor beta chains follows, all from one sample in a study of human T cells and chemical hapten exposure. TCRdb analysed the RACE reads with MiXCR anew, one entry per CDR3 protein. The profile shows more than 85,000 distinct CDR3 sequences, about 11% of them singletons. The sample consisted of whole blood, taken in connection with sensitization to the hapten diphenylcyclopropenone (DPC). These receptors came from a man aged 35-49 years with alopecia areata. Some clones in this sample may be carry-over from other donors' samples. The CDR3 runs from the conserved cysteine through the conserved F or W. The D gene is left open where the match is weak. Only some rows state a clone size, as once, few, many or a class for expanded clones.

d_call	v_call	j_call	clone_size	cdr3_aa	cdr3_nt
.	TRBV7-2	TRBJ1-1	few	CASSEVPLTEAFF	TGTGCCAGCAGCGAGGTCCCCCTCACTGAAGCTTTCTTT
TRBD1	TRBV15	TRBJ1-3	few	CATSFGQGGNTIYF	TGTGCCACCAGTTTTGGACAGGGAGGAAACACCATATATTTT
TRBD1	TRBV29-1	TRBJ2-5	many	CSMGQGQETQYF	TGCAGCATGGGACAGGGGCAAGAGACCCAGTACTTC
.	TRBV29-1	TRBJ1-5	.	CSVGVGNQPQHF	TGCAGCGTAGGGGTAGGCAATCAGCCCCAGCATTTT
TRBD2	TRBV27	TRBJ2-2	.	CASSPIAGVSHTGELFF	TGTGCCAGCAGTCCTATAGCGGGAGTGAGTCACACCGGGGAGCTGTTTTTT
.	TRBV19	TRBJ1-5	few	CASSVGENQPQHF	TGTGCCAGTAGTGTGGGGGAAAATCAGCCCCAGCATTTT
.	TRBV7-2	TRBJ2-7	few	CASRRAADSSYEQYF	TGTGCCAGCCGAAGAGCTGCGGACAGCTCCTACGAGCAGTACTTC
.	TRBV3-1	TRBJ2-3	few	CASSPHGGTDTQYF	TGTGCCAGCAGCCCACATGGGGGCACAGATACGCAGTATTTT
TRBD1	TRBV24-1	TRBJ1-3	.	CATSDGTGGNTIYF	TGTGCCACCAGTGATGGGACAGGTGGAAACACCATATATTTT
TRBD1	TRBV28	TRBJ1-5	few	CASSRRGQGRQPQHF	TGTGCCAGCAGTCGCCGCGGACAGGGAAGACAGCCCCAGCATTTT
.	TRBV12-3/TRBV12-4	TRBJ2-5	.	CASSLHRNNAGSQETQYF	TGTGCCAGCAGTTTGCACCGAAATAATGCGGGATCACAAGAGACCCAGTACTTC
.	TRBV29-1	TRBJ1-3	few	CSVQGSSTGNTIYF	TGCAGCGTTCAGGGCAGTTCGACTGGAAACACCATATATTTT
TRBD2	TRBV20-1	TRBJ2-7	few	CSARGGLAGEVQYF	TGCAGTGCTAGGGGGGGACTAGCGGGAGAAGTGCAGTACTTC
.	TRBV29-1	TRBJ1-1	few	CSAGNAEAFF	TGCAGCGCTGGCAACGCTGAAGCTTTCTTT
TRBD1	TRBV18	TRBJ1-1	.	CASSPRSGGPNTEAFF	TGTGCCAGCTCACCAAGGTCAGGGGGGCCGAACACTGAAGCTTTCTTT
.	TRBV20-1	TRBJ1-1	many	CSAQVNTEAFF	TGCAGTGCCCAGGTTAACACTGAAGCTTTCTTT
.	TRBV30	TRBJ1-5	.	CAWSESYSTEGSNQPQHF	TGTGCCTGGAGTGAGAGTTATAGTACGGAAGGTAGCAATCAGCCCCAGCATTTT
TRBD1	TRBV4-3	TRBJ2-1	few	CASSQDGTGQFF	TGCGCCAGCAGCCAAGATGGGACAGGGCAGTTCTTC
.	TRBV28	TRBJ2-1	.	CASSLMGTAFNDEQFF	TGTGCCAGCAGTTTAATGGGGACCGCCTTTAACGATGAGCAGTTCTTC
.	TRBV10-3	TRBJ1-2	.	CATKPDANYGYTF	TGTGCCACCAAGCCGGACGCTAACTATGGCTACACCTTC
TRBD1	TRBV20-1	TRBJ2-5	.	CSATGTGVSETQYF	TGCAGTGCTACCGGGACAGGGGTATCCGAGACCCAGTACTTC
.	TRBV20-1	TRBJ1-5	many	CSARDPTDQPQHF	TGCAGTGCTAGAGACCCCACCGATCAGCCCCAGCATTTT
TRBD2	TRBV27	TRBJ2-1	few	CASSLGREVYNEQFF	TGTGCCAGCAGTTTAGGGCGGGAGGTATACAATGAGCAGTTCTTC
TRBD2	TRBV6-2/TRBV6-3	TRBJ2-7	few	CATQREGLREQYF	TGTGCCACCCAGCGGGAGGGACTTAGGGAGCAGTACTTC
TRBD1	TRBV29-1	TRBJ1-1	.	CSGVGQGGTEAFF	TGCAGCGGGGTAGGACAGGGAGGAACTGAAGCTTTCTTT
TRBD1	TRBV28	TRBJ2-5	.	CASSPQGLQETQYF	TGTGCCAGCAGCCCACAGGGGCTCCAAGAGACCCAGTACTTC
.	TRBV29-1	TRBJ2-5	few	CSVLHRGGETQYF	TGCAGCGTGCTCCACAGGGGAGGAGAGACCCAGTACTTC
.	TRBV28	TRBJ1-1	few	CASSAQGTGNTEAFF	TGTGCCAGCAGCGCACAGGGTACTGGGAACACTGAAGCTTTCTTT
.	TRBV29-1	TRBJ2-2	few	CSVSRGASNTGELFF	TGCAGCGTGAGCCGGGGGGCATCGAACACCGGGGAGCTGTTTTTT
.	TRBV4-3	TRBJ2-3	.	CASSQDHERSQYF	TGCGCCAGCAGCCAAGATCACGAGCGTTCCCAGTATTTT
.	TRBV29-1	TRBJ2-2	.	CSVSGTPFRPNTGELFF	TGCAGCGTATCCGGGACTCCCTTTAGACCGAACACCGGGGAGCTGTTTTTT
.	TRBV6-1	TRBJ1-5	.	CASNTWDSNQPQHF	TGTGCCAGCAATACCTGGGATAGCAATCAGCCCCAGCATTTT
TRBD2	TRBV12-3/TRBV12-4	TRBJ2-4	.	CASSLGGSPTDIQYF	TGTGCCAGCAGTTTGGGGGGGTCGCCCACCGACATTCAGTACTTC
.	TRBV2	TRBJ1-1	few	CASSDMGSTEAFF	TGTGCCAGCAGTGATATGGGATCTACTGAAGCTTTCTTT
.	TRBV3-1	TRBJ1-1	.	CASTLTSNTEAFF	TGTGCCAGCACCTTGACAAGCAACACTGAAGCTTTCTTT
TRBD1	TRBV29-1	TRBJ2-1	few	CSVDGTGGYNEQFF	TGCAGCGTTGATGGGACAGGGGGCTACAATGAGCAGTTCTTC